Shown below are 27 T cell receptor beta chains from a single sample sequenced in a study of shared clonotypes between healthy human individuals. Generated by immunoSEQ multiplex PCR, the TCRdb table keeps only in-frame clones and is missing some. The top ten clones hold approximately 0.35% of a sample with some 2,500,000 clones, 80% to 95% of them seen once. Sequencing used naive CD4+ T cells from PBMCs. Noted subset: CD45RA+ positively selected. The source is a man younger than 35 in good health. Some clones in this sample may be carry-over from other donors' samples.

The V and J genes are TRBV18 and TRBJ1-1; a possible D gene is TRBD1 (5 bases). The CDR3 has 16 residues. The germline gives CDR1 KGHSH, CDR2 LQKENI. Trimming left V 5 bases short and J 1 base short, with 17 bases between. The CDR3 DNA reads TGTGCCAGCTCAGAACGAAGAACCGGGACGAACACTGAAGCTTTCTTT. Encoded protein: CASSERRTGTNTEAFF.

The CDR3 sequence: CASSLEAQGAYEQYF. In DNA form, the CDR3 reads TGCGCCAGCAGCTTGGAGGCGCAGGGGGCCTACGAGCAGTACTTC. The J gene is TRBJ2-7, the V gene TRBV5-1; 7 nucleotides line up with TRBD1. CDR3 length: 15 residues. J gave up 2 bases and V 0 bases, and 5 bases lay outside the gene matches. Per the germline V gene, CDR1 is SGHRS and CDR2 is YFSETQ.

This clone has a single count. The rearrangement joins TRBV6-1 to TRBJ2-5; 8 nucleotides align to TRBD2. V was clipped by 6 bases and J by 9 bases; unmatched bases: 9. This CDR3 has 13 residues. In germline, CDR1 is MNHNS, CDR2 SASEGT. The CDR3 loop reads CASRIQAGVAQYF. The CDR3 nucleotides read TGTGCCAGCAGAATTCAAGCGGGAGTCGCCCAGTACTTC.

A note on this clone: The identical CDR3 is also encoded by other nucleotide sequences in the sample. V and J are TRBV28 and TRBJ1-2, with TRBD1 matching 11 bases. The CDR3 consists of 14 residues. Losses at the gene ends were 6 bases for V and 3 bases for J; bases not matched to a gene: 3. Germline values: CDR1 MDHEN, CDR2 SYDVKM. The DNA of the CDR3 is TGTGCCAGCAGCCGGACAGGGGGCGACTATGGCTACACCTTC. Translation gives CASSRTGGDYGYTF.

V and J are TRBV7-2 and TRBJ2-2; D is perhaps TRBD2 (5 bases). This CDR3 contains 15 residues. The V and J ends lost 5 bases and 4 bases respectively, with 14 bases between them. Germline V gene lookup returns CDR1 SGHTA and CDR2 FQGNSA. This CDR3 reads CASSPSGRVTGELFF. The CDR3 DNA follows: TGTGCCAGCAGCCCCAGCGGAAGGGTCACCGGGGAGCTGTTTTTT.

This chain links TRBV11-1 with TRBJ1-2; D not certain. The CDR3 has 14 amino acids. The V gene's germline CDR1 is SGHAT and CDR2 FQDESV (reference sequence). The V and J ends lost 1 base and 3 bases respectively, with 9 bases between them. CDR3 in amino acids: CASSLDRRDYGYTF. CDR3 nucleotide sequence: TGTGCCAGCAGCTTAGACCGACGGGACTATGGCTACACCTTC.

The CDR3 spells CSVGARISYEQYF. For the CDR3, the DNA is TGCAGCGTTGGAGCCAGGATCTCCTACGAGCAGTACTTC. The chain combines TRBV29-1 with TRBJ2-7; no clear D gene. The V gene's germline CDR1 is SQVTM and CDR2 ANQGSEA. The CDR3 loop spans 13 amino acids. Trimming left V 4 bases short and J 0 bases short, with 10 bases between.

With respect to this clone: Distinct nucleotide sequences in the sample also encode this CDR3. Here the CDR3 reads CASSLRGAYGYTF. The CDR3 DNA reads TGTGCCAGCAGTTTGCGGGGGGCCTATGGCTACACCTTC. This chain connects TRBV28 to TRBJ1-2, with D perhaps TRBD1 (6 bases). CDR1 is MDHEN and CDR2 is SYDVKM in the germline V gene. The CDR3 runs to 13 residues. The V end lost 3 bases, the J end lost 4 bases, and 9 bases lay between the germline ends.

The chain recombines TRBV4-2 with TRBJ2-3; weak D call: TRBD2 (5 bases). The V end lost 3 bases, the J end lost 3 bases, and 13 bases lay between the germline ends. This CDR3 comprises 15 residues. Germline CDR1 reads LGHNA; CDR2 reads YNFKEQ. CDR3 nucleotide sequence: TGTGCCAGCAGCCAGTCCCCAAGAGGGACAGATACGCAGTATTTT. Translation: CASSQSPRGTDTQYF.

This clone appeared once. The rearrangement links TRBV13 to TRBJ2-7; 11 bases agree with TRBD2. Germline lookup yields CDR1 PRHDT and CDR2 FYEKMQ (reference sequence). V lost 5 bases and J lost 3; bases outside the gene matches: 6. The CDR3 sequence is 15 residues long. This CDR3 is CASSLRLAGYYEQYF. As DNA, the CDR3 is TGTGCCAGCAGCCTCCGACTAGCGGGATACTACGAGCAGTACTTC.

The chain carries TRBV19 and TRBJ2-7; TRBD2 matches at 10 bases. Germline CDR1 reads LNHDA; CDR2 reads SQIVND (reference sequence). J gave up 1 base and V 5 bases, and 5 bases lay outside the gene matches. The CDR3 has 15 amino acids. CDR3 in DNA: TGTGCCAGTAGTCGGACTAGCGGCGATTCCTACGAGCAGTACTTC. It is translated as CASSRTSGDSYEQYF.

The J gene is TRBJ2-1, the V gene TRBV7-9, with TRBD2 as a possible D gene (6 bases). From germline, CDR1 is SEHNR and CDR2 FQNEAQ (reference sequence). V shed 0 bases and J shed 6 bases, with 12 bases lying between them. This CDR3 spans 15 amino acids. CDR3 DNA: TGTGCCAGCAGCTTAGCGCTAGCGAAGGGCAATGAGCAGTTCTTC. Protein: CASSLALAKGNEQFF.

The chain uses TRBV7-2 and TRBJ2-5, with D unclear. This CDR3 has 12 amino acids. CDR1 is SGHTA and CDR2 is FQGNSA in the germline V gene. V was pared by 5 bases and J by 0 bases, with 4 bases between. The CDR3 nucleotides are TGTGCCAGCAGCGTTGACCAAGAGACCCAGTACTTC. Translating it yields CASSVDQETQYF.

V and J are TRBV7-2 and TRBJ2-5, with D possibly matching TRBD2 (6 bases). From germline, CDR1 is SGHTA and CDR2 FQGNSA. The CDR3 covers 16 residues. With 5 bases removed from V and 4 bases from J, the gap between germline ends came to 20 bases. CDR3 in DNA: TGTGCCAGCAGCCTCCCGGGGGTCAGCGGCCTAGAGACCCAGTACTTC. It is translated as CASSLPGVSGLETQYF. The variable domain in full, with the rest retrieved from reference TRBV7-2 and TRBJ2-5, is GAGVSQSPSNKVTEKGKDVELRCDPISGHTALYWYRQSLGQGLEFLIYFQGNSAPDKSGLPSDRFSAERTGGSVSTLTIQRTQQEDSAVYLCASSLPGVSGLETQYFGPGTRLLVL.

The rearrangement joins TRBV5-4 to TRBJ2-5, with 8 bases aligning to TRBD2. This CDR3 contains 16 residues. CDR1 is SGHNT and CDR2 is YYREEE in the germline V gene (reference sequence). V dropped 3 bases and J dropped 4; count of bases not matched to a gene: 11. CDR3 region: CASSSEAGAGGETQYF. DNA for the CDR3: TGTGCCAGCAGCTCAGAAGCGGGGGCCGGGGGAGAGACCCAGTACTTC.

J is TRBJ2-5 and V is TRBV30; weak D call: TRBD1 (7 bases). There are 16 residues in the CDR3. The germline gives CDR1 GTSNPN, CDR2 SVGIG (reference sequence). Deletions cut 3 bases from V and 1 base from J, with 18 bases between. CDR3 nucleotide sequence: TGTGCCTGGAGAAGGGGGCTAGGAGGGGGCCAAGAGACCCAGTACTTC. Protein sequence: CAWRRGLGGGQETQYF.

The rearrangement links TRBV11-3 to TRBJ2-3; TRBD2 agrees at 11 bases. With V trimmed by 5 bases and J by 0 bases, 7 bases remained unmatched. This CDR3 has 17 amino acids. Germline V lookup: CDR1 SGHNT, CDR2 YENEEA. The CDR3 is CASSGTSGPSSTDTQYF. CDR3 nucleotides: TGTGCCAGCAGCGGGACTAGCGGACCATCTAGCACAGATACGCAGTATTTT. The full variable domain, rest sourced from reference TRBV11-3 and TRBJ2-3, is EAGVVQSPRYKIIEKKQPVAFWCNPISGHNTLYWYLQNLGQGPELLIRYENEEAVDDSQLPKDRFSAERLKGVDSTLKIQPAELGDSAVYLCASSGTSGPSSTDTQYFGPGTRLTVL.

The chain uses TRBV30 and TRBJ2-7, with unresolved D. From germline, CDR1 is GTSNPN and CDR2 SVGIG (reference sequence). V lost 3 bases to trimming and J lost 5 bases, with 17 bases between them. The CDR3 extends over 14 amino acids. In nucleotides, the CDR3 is TGTGCCTGGAGAGTCTCCCTGCCTACACACGAGCAGTACTTC. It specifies CAWRVSLPTHEQYF.

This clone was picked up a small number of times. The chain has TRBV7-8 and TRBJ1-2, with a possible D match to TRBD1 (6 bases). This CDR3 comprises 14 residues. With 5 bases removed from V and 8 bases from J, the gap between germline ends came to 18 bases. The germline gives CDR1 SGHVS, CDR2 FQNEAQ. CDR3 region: CASSKDRIRGGYTF. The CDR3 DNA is TGTGCCAGCAGCAAAGACAGGATCCGCGGAGGCTACACCTTC.

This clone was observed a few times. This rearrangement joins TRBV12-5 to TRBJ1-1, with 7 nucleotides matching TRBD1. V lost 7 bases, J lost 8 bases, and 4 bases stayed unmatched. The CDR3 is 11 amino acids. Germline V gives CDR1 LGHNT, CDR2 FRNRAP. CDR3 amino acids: CASALDREAFF. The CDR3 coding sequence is TGTGCTAGTGCCCTGGACAGGGAAGCTTTCTTT.

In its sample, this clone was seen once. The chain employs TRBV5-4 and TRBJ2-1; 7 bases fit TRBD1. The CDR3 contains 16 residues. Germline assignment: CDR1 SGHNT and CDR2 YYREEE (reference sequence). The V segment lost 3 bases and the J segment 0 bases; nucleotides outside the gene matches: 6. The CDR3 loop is CASSSRQGSSYNEQFF. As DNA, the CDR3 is TGTGCCAGCAGCTCCCGACAGGGCAGCTCCTACAATGAGCAGTTCTTC.

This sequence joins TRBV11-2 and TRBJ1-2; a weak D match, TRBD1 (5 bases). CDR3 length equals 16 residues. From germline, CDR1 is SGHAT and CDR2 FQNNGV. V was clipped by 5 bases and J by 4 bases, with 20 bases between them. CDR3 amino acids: CASSIGAGAGTYGYTF. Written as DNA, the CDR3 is TGTGCCAGCAGCATAGGTGCCGGGGCAGGGACCTATGGCTACACCTTC.

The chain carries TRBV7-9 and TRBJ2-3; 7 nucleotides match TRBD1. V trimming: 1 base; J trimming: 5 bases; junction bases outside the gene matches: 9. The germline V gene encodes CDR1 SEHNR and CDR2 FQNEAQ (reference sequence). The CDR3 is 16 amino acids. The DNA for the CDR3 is TGTGCCAGCAGCTTAGGAGACAGGGTTCGCGAAGATACGCAGTATTTT. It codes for CASSLGDRVREDTQYF.

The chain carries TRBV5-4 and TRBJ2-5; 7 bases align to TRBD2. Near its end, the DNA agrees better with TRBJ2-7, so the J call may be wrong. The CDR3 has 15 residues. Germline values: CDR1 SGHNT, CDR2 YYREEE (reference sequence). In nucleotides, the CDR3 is TGTGCCAGCAGCTTGGCCCGGGAGGCCAACTACGAGCAGTACTTC. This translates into CASSLAREANYEQYF.

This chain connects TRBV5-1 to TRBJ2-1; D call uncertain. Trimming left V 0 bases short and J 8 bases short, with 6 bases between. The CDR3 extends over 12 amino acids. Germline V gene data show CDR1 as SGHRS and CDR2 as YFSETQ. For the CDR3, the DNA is TGCGCCAGCAGCTTGGAGTTACATGAGCAGTTCTTC. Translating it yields CASSLELHEQFF.

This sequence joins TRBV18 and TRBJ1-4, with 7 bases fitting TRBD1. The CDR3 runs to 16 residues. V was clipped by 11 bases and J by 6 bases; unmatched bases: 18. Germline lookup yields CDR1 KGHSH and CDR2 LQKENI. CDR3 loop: CAGRDSEKFEDEKLFF. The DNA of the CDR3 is TGTGCCGGTCGGGACAGTGAGAAGTTTGAGGATGAAAAACTGTTTTTT.

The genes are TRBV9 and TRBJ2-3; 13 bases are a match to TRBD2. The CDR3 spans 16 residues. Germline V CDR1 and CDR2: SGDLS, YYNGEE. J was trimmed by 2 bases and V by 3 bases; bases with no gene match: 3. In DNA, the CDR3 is TGTGCCAGCAGCGGGGGACTAGCGGGACTCACAGATACGCAGTATTTT. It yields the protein CASSGGLAGLTDTQYF.